Listed below are T cell receptor beta chains from one sample, sequenced in a study of blood T cell repertoires in COVID-19. The protocol was immunoSEQ multiplex PCR, while the TCRdb copy is restricted to in-frame clones and leaves out a portion. This table holds about 180,000 clones, approximately 86% found once. The sequenced sample consisted of peripheral blood. Receptor source: a man aged 55 to 70 with COVID-19, enrolled during active disease. CDR3s include the opening cysteine and the closing phenylalanine or tryptophan. Fields, in order: V gene, J gene, D gene, clone size, CDR3 DNA, CDR3 protein. D genes are given only for firm matches. For some rows the clone size is stated as once, few or many, or as a class when expanded; others skip it.

TRBV19,TRBJ2-5,NA,NA,TGTGCCAGTAGTATTTGGGGGGAAGAGACCCAGTACTTC,CASSIWGEETQYF
TRBV3-1/TRBV3-2,TRBJ2-2,TRBD2,few,TGTGCCAGCAGCCCCTCCGGACTAGTTCGCACCGGGGAGCTGTTTTTT,CASSPSGLVRTGELFF
TRBV28,TRBJ1-5,TRBD1,NA,TGTGCCAGCAGTTTATCCCAGGGGGCAAGCAATCAGCCCCAGCATTTT,CASSLSQGASNQPQHF
TRBV7-2,TRBJ2-1,NA,NA,TGTGCCAGCAGCATGTACAGGGTGGATGAGCAGTTCTTC,CASSMYRVDEQFF
TRBV5-4,TRBJ1-4,TRBD1,once,TGTGCCAGCAGCTCCGACAGGGCTGGGTCTAATGAAAAACTGTTTTTT,CASSSDRAGSNEKLFF
TRBV7-9,TRBJ2-2,TRBD1,NA,TGTGCCAGCGGATTCTCACTGACAGGGGACACCGGGGAGCTGTTTTTT,CASGFSLTGDTGELFF
TRBV6-2/TRBV6-3,TRBJ1-1,TRBD1,NA,TGTGCCAGCAGTCGTACACCGGGACAGGGTGAAGCTTTCTTT,CASSRTPGQGEAFF
TRBV5-1,TRBJ1-2,NA,NA,TGCGCCAGCAGCCACGGACAGACTAACTATGGCTACACCTTC,CASSHGQTNYGYTF
TRBV5-5,TRBJ1-2,NA,NA,TGTGCCAGCAGCCTCGGGACTAACTATGGCTACACCTTC,CASSLGTNYGYTF
TRBV6-2/TRBV6-3,TRBJ2-1,TRBD2,NA,TGTGCCAGCAGTCCCATGAGGGTAGCGGGAGACAATGAGCAGTTCTTC,CASSPMRVAGDNEQFF
TRBV7-9,TRBJ1-6,NA,NA,TGTGCCAGCAGCTTAGCGGGCAGAAATTCACCCCTCCACTTT,CASSLAGRNSPLHF
TRBV27,TRBJ2-5,NA,NA,TGTGCCAGCAGGTTCTCGGTGAGAGAGACCCAGTACTTC,CASRFSVRETQYF
TRBV7-9,TRBJ1-2,TRBD1,NA,TGTGCCAGCAGAGTTGACAGGGACGATGGCTACACCTTC,CASRVDRDDGYTF
TRBV19,TRBJ2-4,NA,NA,TGTGCCAGTAGCTCCACAGGGTACAAAAACATTCAGTACTTC,CASSSTGYKNIQYF
TRBV29-1,TRBJ2-2,TRBD1,NA,TGCAGCGTTGCTGGACAGGGATATACCGGGGAGCTGTTTTTT,CSVAGQGYTGELFF
TRBV6-5,TRBJ1-1,TRBD1,few,TGTGCCAGCAGTCCGGGACAGGAGAGAACTGAAGCTTTCTTT,CASSPGQERTEAFF
TRBV27,TRBJ1-6,TRBD1,NA,TGTGCCAGCAGTTTTTTTGGGACAGGGGAATCACCCCTCCACTTT,CASSFFGTGESPLHF
TRBV24-1,TRBJ2-1,TRBD2,NA,TGTGCCACCAGTGGCCTAGCGGGCAAAAGGAGCTCCTACAATGAGCAGTTCTTC,CATSGLAGKRSSYNEQFF
TRBV5-1,TRBJ2-2,TRBD1,few,TGCGCCAGCAGCTCCGACAGGGTCGGGACCGGGGAGCTGTTTTTT,CASSSDRVGTGELFF
TRBV18,TRBJ1-5,TRBD1,NA,TGTGCCAGCTCACCAGGTATCGGAGGGACAGGGGGCCAGCCCCAGCATTTT,CASSPGIGGTGGQPQHF
TRBV7-3,TRBJ2-1,TRBD2,once,TGTGCCAGCAGCTCGGGACTAGCGGGATCAAATGAGCAGTTCTTC,CASSSGLAGSNEQFF
TRBV15,TRBJ2-1,NA,NA,TGTGCCACCAGCAGAGATCCCGAGAGAGGCAATGAGCAGTTCTTC,CATSRDPERGNEQFF
TRBV11-3,TRBJ2-2,TRBD1,NA,TGTGCCAGCAGCCCCTCGACAGGGCACGGGGAGCTGTTTTTT,CASSPSTGHGELFF
TRBV4-2,TRBJ2-7,TRBD2,few,TGTGCCAGCAGCCAAGGGCCGGGGGGAAACTACGAGCAGTACTTC,CASSQGPGGNYEQYF
TRBV7-6,TRBJ1-5,NA,NA,TGTGCCAGCAGCTTTGGCGCAGGGGCCAATCAGCCCCAGCATTTT,CASSFGAGANQPQHF
TRBV18,TRBJ2-1,NA,NA,TGTGCCAGCTCAACCTTGGACAGATCGACGAGCTCCTACAATGAGCAGTTCTTC,CASSTLDRSTSSYNEQFF
TRBV6-5,TRBJ2-5,TRBD2,NA,TGTGCCAGCAGAGACGGACTAGCGGACCGGGAGACCCAGTACTTC,CASRDGLADRETQYF
TRBV15,TRBJ1-2,NA,NA,TGTGCCACCAGCACTGGAGGGCCCTATGGCTACACCTTC,CATSTGGPYGYTF
TRBV3-1/TRBV3-2,TRBJ1-4,NA,NA,TGTGCCAGCAGCCCCGGTGACAGCCCTCATAATGAAAAACTGTTTTTT,CASSPGDSPHNEKLFF
TRBV19,TRBJ1-1,NA,NA,TGTGCCAGCAAGCGGGGGCGGAACACTGAAGCTTTCTTT,CASKRGRNTEAFF